A single sample is the source of the 13 T cell receptor beta chains below, sequenced in a study of early T cells in non-severe SARS-CoV-2 infection. TCRdb fed the 5' RACE reads into MiXCR, producing one record per CDR3 protein. The sample lists about 33,000 distinct CDR3 sequences, around 5% occurring once. The specimen sequenced was whole blood. These receptor sequences come from an adult who was a healthcare worker with PCR-confirmed SARS-CoV-2 infection or an uninfected control (not recorded which).

Many counts were recorded for this clonotype. The chain has TRBV18 and TRBJ2-1; TRBD2 might be the D (5 bases). The CDR3 totals 17 residues. Germline values: CDR1 KGHSH, CDR2 LQKENI. The V gene lost 3 bases and the J gene lost 6 bases, with 21 bases spanning the gap. CDR3 sequence (DNA): TGTGCCAGCTCACCCTTTGTGGGAGCGTTGGACTCCAATGAGCAGTTCTTC. This sequence encodes CASSPFVGALDSNEQFF.

There are many counts of this clonotype. The chain joins TRBV10-3 to TRBJ2-3; D uncertain. V shed 3 bases and J shed 4 bases, with 8 bases lying between them. Germline V CDR1 and CDR2: ENHRY, SYGVKD. This CDR3 spans 13 amino acids. CDR3 sequence: CAISDPPPDTQYF. The CDR3 DNA is TGTGCCATCAGTGACCCCCCCCCAGATACGCAGTATTTT.

This clonotype was recorded many times. This chain uses TRBV20-1 with TRBJ1-4; D perhaps matches TRBD1 (6 bases). With 4 bases removed from V and 3 bases from J, the gap between germline ends came to 24 bases. Germline loops: CDR1 DFQATT, CDR2 SNEGSKA (reference sequence). The CDR3 has 18 amino acids. In nucleotides, the CDR3 is TGCAGTGCTAAACGCGCAGCAGGGAGGGGGGGCGCTAATGAAAAACTGTTTTTT. Translating it yields CSAKRAAGRGGANEKLFF.

This clonotype has a count of ten or more. The genes are TRBV19 and TRBJ1-6; D unresolved. This CDR3 region has 11 residues. From germline, CDR1 is LNHDA and CDR2 SQIVND (reference sequence). V was cut by 8 bases and J by 6 bases, with 5 bases left in between. CDR3 coding DNA: TGTGCCAGTGGCATTAATTCACCCCTCCACTTT. The encoded protein is CASGINSPLHF.

The table lists this clonotype with many counts. This chain links TRBV20-1 with TRBJ2-7; a weak D match, TRBD1 (7 bases). This CDR3 has 14 amino acids. Germline CDR1 reads DFQATT; CDR2 reads SNEGSKA (reference sequence). The V gene lost 5 bases and the J gene lost 4 bases, with 18 bases spanning the gap. The CDR3 loop reads CSAYNRGAGYEQYF. In DNA, the CDR3 is TGCAGTGCTTATAACAGGGGAGCGGGTTACGAGCAGTACTTC.

This clonotype showed up many times. The chain couples TRBV7-6 to TRBJ2-1; no firm D call. V dropped 3 bases and J dropped 3 bases, with 3 bases sitting between them. Germline V CDR1 and CDR2: SGHVS, FNYEAQ. This CDR3 region has 12 residues. The DNA for the CDR3 is TGTGCCAGCAGCTTTGGCTACAATGAGCAGTTCTTC. It codes for CASSFGYNEQFF. The full variable domain, rest sourced from reference TRBV7-6 and TRBJ2-1, is GAGVSQSPRYKVTKRGQDVALRCDPISGHVSLYWYRQALGQGPEFLTYFNYEAQQDKSGLPNDRFSAERPEGSISTLTIQRTEQRDSAMYRCASSFGYNEQFFGPGTRLTVL.

This clonotype was recorded at least ten times. The chain employs TRBV12-5 and TRBJ2-3, with no clear D. Germline V gene sequence: CDR1 LGHNT, CDR2 FRNRAP. The CDR3 is 14 amino acids. The ends were cut back, 2 bases at V and 2 bases at J, with 8 bases in the middle. The CDR3 reads CASGLYTFTDTQYF. CDR3 sequence (DNA): TGTGCTAGTGGTTTGTATACGTTCACAGATACGCAGTATTTT. The whole variable domain, remainder taken from reference TRBV12-5 and TRBJ2-3, is DARVTQTPRHKVTEMGQEVTMRCQPILGHNTVFWYRQTMMQGLELLAYFRNRAPLDDSGMPKDRFSAEMPDATLATLKIQPSEPRDSAVYFCASGLYTFTDTQYFGPGTRLTVL.

The chain uses TRBV3-1 and TRBJ2-3; unclear D gene. V was trimmed by 4 bases and J by 0 bases, leaving 11 bases between them. CDR1 is LGHDT and CDR2 is YNNKEL in the germline V gene (reference sequence). The CDR3 loop spans 15 amino acids. The CDR3 is CASSPQLLSTDTQYF. CDR3 bases: TGTGCCAGCAGCCCCCAACTCCTGAGCACAGATACGCAGTATTTT.

This clonotype was observed many times. This chain links TRBV7-3 with TRBJ2-2; TRBD2 matches 10 bases. This CDR3 region has 14 residues. Germline V lookup: CDR1 SGHTA, CDR2 FQGTGA. V lost 7 bases to trimming and J lost 4 bases; unmatched junction nucleotides: 3. CDR3 region: CASKAGGGTGELFF. CDR3 in DNA: TGTGCCAGCAAAGCGGGAGGGGGCACCGGGGAGCTGTTTTTT.

The table lists this clonotype with many counts. The rearrangement links TRBV20-1 to TRBJ1-1; TRBD1 matches 7 bases. With V trimmed by 5 bases and J by 4 bases, 7 bases remained unmatched. Germline V CDR1 and CDR2: DFQATT, SNEGSKA (reference sequence). The CDR3 has 13 residues. The CDR3 here is CSAGSGGRTEAFF. The CDR3 nucleotides read TGCAGTGCTGGTTCAGGGGGTCGCACTGAAGCTTTCTTT.

This clonotype was found many times. The V and J genes are TRBV28 and TRBJ1-5, with D unclear. The CDR3 totals 12 residues. Per germline, CDR1 MDHEN and CDR2 SYDVKM. Trimming cost V 5 bases and J 6 bases, with 8 bases left between them. In DNA form, the CDR3 reads TGTGCCAGCAGTCTGACTGTTCAGCCCCAGCATTTT. Protein product: CASSLTVQPQHF.

This clonotype was seen ten or more times. The chain has TRBV6-5 and TRBJ2-5; TRBD2 matches at 7 bases. The V gene end was trimmed by 1 base and the J gene end by 2 bases; junction bases not matched to a gene: 1. CDR3 length equals 14 residues. Germline V gene data show CDR1 as MNHEY and CDR2 as SVGAGI. The CDR3 DNA reads as TGTGCCAGCAGTTACTTCGGGGGGCAAGAGACCCAGTACTTC. Amino acids: CASSYFGGQETQYF.

The V call is TRBV7-3, the J call TRBJ2-3, with TRBD1 matching over 8 bases. This CDR3 contains 15 residues. Germline loops: CDR1 SGHTA, CDR2 FQGTGA. V trimming: 5 bases; J trimming: 4 bases; junction bases outside the gene matches: 8. Here the CDR3 reads CASSIGQGVSDTQYF. The CDR3 DNA is TGTGCCAGCAGCATAGGACAGGGTGTTTCAGATACGCAGTATTTT.